This is a list of T cell receptor beta chains from one sample in a study of T-cell memory formation after mild COVID-19. TCRdb passed the 5' RACE reads through MiXCR, listing each CDR3 protein once. The sample includes around 150,000 distinct CDR3 sequences, 30% to 35% seen only once; the top ten take approximately 12%. The sequenced material came from PBMCs or a T cell subset sorted from them (not recorded which). The receptors were sampled from an adult woman who had mild COVID-19 (a few samples of this study predate the infection). Cell type and time point are not known. The CDR3 runs from the conserved cysteine through the conserved F or W. A D gene is named only where the DNA matches it firmly. Clone size, where shown, is once, few, many, or a class for clones that have expanded.

abundance,j_gene,d_gene,v_gene,CDR3nt,CDR3aa
-,TRBJ2-7,TRBD1,TRBV20-1,TGCAGTGCTAAGAACAACAAAAGGGACAGAGGTGACTACGAGCAGTACTTC,CSAKNNKRDRGDYEQYF
few,TRBJ2-2,-,TRBV29-1,TGCAGCGTCGGTAGGGACACAACGAACACCGGGGAGCTGTTTTTT,CSVGRDTTNTGELFF
few,TRBJ1-5,-,TRBV28,TGTGCAAGTTTCCCCCATGGGGGCAATCAGCCCCAGCATTTT,CASFPHGGNQPQHF
-,TRBJ2-1,-,TRBV19,TGTGCCAGTAGGGGGGGGCATGTCAATGAGCAGTTCTTC,CASRGGHVNEQFF
-,TRBJ1-1,-,TRBV5-1,TGCGCCAGCAGCTTCCTCCCGGGGGGCGACACTGAAGCTTTCTTT,CASSFLPGGDTEAFF
-,TRBJ2-7,-,TRBV14,TGTGCCAGCAGCCCCGGACAGCCACAGTACTTC,CASSPGQPQYF
few,TRBJ1-2,TRBD1,TRBV5-6,TGTGCCAGCAGCTGGGGGCAGGGGGCGTCTGGCTACACCTTC,CASSWGQGASGYTF
-,TRBJ2-3,-,TRBV4-1,TGCGCCAGCAGCCAAAGAGTCGTGGGGCCGAACACAGATACGCAGTATTTT,CASSQRVVGPNTDTQYF
-,TRBJ2-7,TRBD1,TRBV4-1,TGCGCCAGCAGCCACCCCGGGACAGGGGGCTACGAGCAGTACTTC,CASSHPGTGGYEQYF
few,TRBJ2-5,-,TRBV20-1,TGCAGTGCGAGAGCCAGCGGGCACCAAGAGACCCAGTACTTC,CSARASGHQETQYF
few,TRBJ2-2,TRBD1,TRBV5-5,TGTGCCAGCAGCCCGGGACAGGGAATAAACACCGGGGAGCTGTTTTTT,CASSPGQGINTGELFF
-,TRBJ2-6,-,TRBV19,TGTGCCAGTAGTGTGGGGGGACTCTCTGGGGCCAACGTCCTGACTTTC,CASSVGGLSGANVLTF
few,TRBJ2-7,-,TRBV3-1,TGTGCCAGCAGCCGATTTGACCCCTACGAGCAGTACTTC,CASSRFDPYEQYF
few,TRBJ2-7,TRBD2,TRBV29-1,TGCAGCGTCCGGGAGGGGGACCGCTCCTACGAGCAGTACTTC,CSVREGDRSYEQYF
-,TRBJ1-2,TRBD1,TRBV29-1,TGCAGCGGAGGTACGGTCGGACAGGACGGCTACACCTTC,CSGGTVGQDGYTF
few,TRBJ2-7,-,TRBV5-1,TGCGCCAGCAGAGTGGACAGCGGTAACCCAAGGCCGTACTTC,CASRVDSGNPRPYF
-,TRBJ2-2,-,TRBV7-9,TGTGCCAGCAGCTTGGGACATGCGGGGACCGGGGAGCTGTTTTTT,CASSLGHAGTGELFF